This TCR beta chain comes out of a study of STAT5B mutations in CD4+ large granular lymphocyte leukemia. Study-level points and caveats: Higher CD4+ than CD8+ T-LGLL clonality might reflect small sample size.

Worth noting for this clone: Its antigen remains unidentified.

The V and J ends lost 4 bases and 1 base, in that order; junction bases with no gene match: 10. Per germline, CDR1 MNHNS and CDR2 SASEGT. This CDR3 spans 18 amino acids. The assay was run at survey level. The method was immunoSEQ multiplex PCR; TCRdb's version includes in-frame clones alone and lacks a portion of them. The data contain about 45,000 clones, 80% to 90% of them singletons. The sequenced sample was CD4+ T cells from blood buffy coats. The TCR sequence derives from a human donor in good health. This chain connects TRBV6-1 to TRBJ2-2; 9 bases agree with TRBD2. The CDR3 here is CASSVEIAGVWNTGELFF. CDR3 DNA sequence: TGTGCCAGCAGTGTTGAAATAGCGGGAGTATGGAACACCGGGGAGCTGTTTTTT.